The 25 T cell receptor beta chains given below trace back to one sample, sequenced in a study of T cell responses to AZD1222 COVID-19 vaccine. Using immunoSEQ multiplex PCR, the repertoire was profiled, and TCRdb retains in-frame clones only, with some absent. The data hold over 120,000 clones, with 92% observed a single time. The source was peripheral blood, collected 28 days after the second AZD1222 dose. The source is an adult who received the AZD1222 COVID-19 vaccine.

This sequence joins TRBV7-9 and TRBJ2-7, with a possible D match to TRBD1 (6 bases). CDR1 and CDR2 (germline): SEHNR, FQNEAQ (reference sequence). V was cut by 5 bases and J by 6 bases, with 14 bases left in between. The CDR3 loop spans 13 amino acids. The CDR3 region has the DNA TGTGCCAGCAGCGCCACAGGGTCGGGCGAGCAGTACTTC. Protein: CASSATGSGEQYF.

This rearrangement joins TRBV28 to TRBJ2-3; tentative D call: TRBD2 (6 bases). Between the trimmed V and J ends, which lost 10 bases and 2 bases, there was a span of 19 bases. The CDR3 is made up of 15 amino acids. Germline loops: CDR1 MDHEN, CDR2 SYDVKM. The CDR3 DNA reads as TGTGCCACCTCGGGACTTACAATTCTCACAGATACGCAGTATTTT. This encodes CATSGLTILTDTQYF.

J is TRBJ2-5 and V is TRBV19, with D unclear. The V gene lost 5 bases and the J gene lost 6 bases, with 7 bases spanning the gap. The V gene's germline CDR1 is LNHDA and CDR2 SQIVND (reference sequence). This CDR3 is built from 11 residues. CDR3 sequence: CASSSPQTQYF. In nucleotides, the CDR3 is TGTGCCAGTAGTTCGCCGCAGACCCAGTACTTC.

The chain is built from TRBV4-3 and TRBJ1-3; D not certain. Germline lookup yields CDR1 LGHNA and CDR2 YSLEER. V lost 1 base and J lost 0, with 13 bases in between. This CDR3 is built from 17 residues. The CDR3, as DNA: TGCGCCAGCAGCCAAGGTGCAGGCCCGTCCTCTGGAAACACCATATATTTT. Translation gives CASSQGAGPSSGNTIYF.

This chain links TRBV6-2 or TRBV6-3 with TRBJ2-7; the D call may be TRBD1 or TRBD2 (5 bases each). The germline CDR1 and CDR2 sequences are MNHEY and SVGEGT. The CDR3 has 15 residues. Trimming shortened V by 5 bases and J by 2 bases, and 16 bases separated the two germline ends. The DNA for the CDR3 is TGTGCCAGCAGTCCCCGGGACCCCCCGACCTACGAGCAGTACTTC. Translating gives CASSPRDPPTYEQYF.

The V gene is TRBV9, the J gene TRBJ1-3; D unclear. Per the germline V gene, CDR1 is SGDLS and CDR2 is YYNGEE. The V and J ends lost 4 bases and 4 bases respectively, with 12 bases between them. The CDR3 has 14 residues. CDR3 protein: CASSPGSGGNTIYF. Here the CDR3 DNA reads TGTGCCAGCAGCCCCGGTTCGGGCGGAAACACCATATATTTT.

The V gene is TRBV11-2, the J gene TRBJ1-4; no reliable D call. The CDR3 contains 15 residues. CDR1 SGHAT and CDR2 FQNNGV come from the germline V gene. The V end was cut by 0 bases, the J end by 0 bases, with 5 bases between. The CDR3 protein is CASSLDGTTNEKLFF. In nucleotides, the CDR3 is TGTGCCAGCAGCTTAGATGGAACAACTAATGAAAAACTGTTTTTT.

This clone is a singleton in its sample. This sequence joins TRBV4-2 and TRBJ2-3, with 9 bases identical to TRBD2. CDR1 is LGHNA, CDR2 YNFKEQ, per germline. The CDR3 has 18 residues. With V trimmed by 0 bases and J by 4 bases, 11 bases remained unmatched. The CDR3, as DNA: TGTGCCAGCAGCCAAGATACGTATAGCGGGAGTAGCCCAGATACGCAGTATTTT. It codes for CASSQDTYSGSSPDTQYF.

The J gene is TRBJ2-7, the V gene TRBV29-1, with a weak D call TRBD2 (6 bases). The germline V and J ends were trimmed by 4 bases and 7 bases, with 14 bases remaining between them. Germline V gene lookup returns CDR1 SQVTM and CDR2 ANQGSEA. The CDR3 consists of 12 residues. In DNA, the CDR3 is TGCAGCGTTGGAGGAGGGGAGCGGGAGCAGTACTTC. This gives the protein CSVGGGEREQYF.

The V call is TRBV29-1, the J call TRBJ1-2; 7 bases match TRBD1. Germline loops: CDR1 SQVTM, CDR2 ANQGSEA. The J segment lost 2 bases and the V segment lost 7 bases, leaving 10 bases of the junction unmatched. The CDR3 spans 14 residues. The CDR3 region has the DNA TGCAGCGCTCTCGAGGGGGCTACCAACTATGGCTACACCTTC. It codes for CSALEGATNYGYTF.

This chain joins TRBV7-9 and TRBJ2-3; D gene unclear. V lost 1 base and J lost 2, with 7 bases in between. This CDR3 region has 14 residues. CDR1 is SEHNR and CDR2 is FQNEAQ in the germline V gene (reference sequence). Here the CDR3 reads CASSLVGSTDTQYF. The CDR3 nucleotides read TGTGCCAGCAGCTTAGTAGGGTCCACAGATACGCAGTATTTT.

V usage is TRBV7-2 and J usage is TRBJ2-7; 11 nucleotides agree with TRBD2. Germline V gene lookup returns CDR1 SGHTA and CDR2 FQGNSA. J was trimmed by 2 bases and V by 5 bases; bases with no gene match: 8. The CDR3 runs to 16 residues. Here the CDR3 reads CASSASGRPPAYEQYF. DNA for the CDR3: TGTGCCAGCAGCGCTAGCGGGAGGCCCCCAGCCTACGAGCAGTACTTC.

In DNA, the CDR3 is TGTGCCAGCAGCTTTCGGGGTGAAGCTTTCTTT. Residues: CASSFRGEAFF. This chain connects TRBV13 to TRBJ1-1, with D unclear. The CDR3 contains 11 residues. The germline CDR1 and CDR2 sequences are PRHDT and FYEKMQ (reference sequence). V lost 3 bases and J 7 bases, leaving 6 bases between the germline ends.

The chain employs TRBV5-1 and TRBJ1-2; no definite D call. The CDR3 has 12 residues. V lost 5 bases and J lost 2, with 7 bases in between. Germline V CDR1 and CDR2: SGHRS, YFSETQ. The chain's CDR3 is CASRRENYGYTF. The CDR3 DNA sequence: TGCGCCAGCAGAAGGGAAAACTATGGCTACACCTTC.

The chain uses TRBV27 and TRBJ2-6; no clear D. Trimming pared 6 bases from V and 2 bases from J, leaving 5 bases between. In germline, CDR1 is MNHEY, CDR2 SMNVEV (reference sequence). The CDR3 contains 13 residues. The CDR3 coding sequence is TGTGCCAGCAGGATCCCTGGGGCCAACGTCCTGACTTTC. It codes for CASRIPGANVLTF.

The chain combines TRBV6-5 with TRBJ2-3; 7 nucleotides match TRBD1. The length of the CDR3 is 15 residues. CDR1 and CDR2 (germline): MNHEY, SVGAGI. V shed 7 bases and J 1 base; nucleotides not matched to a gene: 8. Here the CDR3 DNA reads TGTGCCAGCACCGGCCCCGGACAGGGCACAGATACGCAGTATTTT. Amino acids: CASTGPGQGTDTQYF.

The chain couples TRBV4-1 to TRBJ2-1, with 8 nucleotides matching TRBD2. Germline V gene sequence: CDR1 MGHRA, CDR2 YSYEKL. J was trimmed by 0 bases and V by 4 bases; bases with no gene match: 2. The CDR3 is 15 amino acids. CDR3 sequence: CASSPTSASYNEQFF. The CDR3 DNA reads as TGCGCCAGCAGCCCGACTAGCGCCTCCTACAATGAGCAGTTCTTC.

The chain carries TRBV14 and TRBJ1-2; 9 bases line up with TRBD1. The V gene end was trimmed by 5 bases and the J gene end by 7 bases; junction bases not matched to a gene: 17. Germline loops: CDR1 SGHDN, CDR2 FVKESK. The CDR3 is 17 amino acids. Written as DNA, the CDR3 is TGTGCCAGCAGCTCACGTAGGCAGGACAGGGGAAGGAGTGGCTACACCTTC. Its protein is CASSSRRQDRGRSGYTF.

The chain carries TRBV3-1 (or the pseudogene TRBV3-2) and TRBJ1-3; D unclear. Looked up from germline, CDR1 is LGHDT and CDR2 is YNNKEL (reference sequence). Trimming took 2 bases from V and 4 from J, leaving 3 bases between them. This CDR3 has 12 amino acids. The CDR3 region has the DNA TGTGCCAGCAGCCAACTCGGAAACACCATATATTTT. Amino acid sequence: CASSQLGNTIYF.

CDR3 residues: CAWRAGTSEVGELFF. The CDR3 bases are TGTGCCTGGAGAGCCGGGACTAGCGAAGTCGGGGAGCTGTTTTTT. V and J are TRBV30 and TRBJ2-2, with 10 bases that match TRBD2. The germline V gene has CDR1 GTSNPN and CDR2 SVGIG (reference sequence). This CDR3 is built from 15 residues. The ends lost 3 bases at V and 7 bases at J; junction bases unmatched: 8.

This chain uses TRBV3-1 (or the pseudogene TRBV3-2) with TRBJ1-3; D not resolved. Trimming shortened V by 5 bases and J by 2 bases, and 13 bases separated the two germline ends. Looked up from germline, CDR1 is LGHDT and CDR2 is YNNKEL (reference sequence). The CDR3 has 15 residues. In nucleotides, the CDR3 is TGTGCCAGCAGCGCCATGGTAAACACTGGAAACACCATATATTTT. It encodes CASSAMVNTGNTIYF.

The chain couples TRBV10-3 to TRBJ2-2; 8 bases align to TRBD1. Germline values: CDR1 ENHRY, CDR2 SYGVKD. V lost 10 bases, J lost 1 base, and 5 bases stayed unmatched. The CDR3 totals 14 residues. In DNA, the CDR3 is TGTGCCACCAGGACAGGGATGAACACCGGGGAGCTGTTTTTT. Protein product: CATRTGMNTGELFF.

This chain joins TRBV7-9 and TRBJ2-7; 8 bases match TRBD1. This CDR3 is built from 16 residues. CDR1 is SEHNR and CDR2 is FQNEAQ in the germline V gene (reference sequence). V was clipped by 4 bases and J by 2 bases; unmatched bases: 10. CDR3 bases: TGTGCCAGCAGCTCCCCGACAGGGGCCGGAACCTACGAGCAGTACTTC. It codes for CASSSPTGAGTYEQYF.

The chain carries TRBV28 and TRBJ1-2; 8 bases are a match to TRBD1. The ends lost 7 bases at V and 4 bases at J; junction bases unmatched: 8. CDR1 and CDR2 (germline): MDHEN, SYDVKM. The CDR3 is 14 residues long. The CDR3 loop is CASTMDRAFYGYTF. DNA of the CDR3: TGTGCCAGCACCATGGACAGGGCATTCTATGGCTACACCTTC.

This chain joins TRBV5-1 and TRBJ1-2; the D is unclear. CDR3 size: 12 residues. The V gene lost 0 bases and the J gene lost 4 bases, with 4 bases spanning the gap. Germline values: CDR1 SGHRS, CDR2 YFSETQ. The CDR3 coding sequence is TGCGCCAGCAGCTTGGCCGGCTATGGCTACACCTTC. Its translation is CASSLAGYGYTF. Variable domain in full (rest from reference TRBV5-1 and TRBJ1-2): KAGVTQTPRYLIKTRGQQVTLSCSPISGHRSVSWYQQTPGQGLQFLFEYFSETQRNKGNFPGRFSGRQFSNSRSEMNVSTLELGDSALYLCASSLAGYGYTFGSGTRLTVV.